The clone carrying this TCR beta chain occurred many times. Its antigen is currently unknown. This sample is part of a study of T cells in Graves' hyperthyroidism and ophthalmopathy. What was amplified from RNA transcripts were TCR beta CDR3 regions. The HTBI primer set drove a first-round RT-PCR of the TCR CDR3. TCRdb called the multiplex PCR reads again in MiXCR, with one record for every CDR3 protein. The data contain over 500,000 distinct CDR3 sequences, about 46% of them singletons. Each diagnosis drew on symptoms, thyroxine, TRAb, thyroid ultrasound and orbital computed tomography findings. Findings and caveats of the study: It was a median 6.5 months before onset that the model predicted ophthalmopathy. Most clonotypes expanded in the thyroid (above 0.001) were also present in blood. Stable hyperthyroidism and ophthalmopathy were separated using 13 V-J signatures.

V was clipped by 6 bases and J by 7 bases; unmatched bases: 8. CDR3 size: 14 residues. This chain joins TRBV12-3 or TRBV12-4 and TRBJ1-4; 7 positions agree with TRBD1. Sequencing was carried out using peripheral blood or thyroid tissue (not recorded which). This clonotype originated in an adult woman with Graves' disease, either hyperthyroidism or ophthalmopathy (not recorded which). The CDR3 coding sequence is TGTGCCAGCAGCCTTAGACAGGGTGGTGAAAAACTGTTTTTT. This codes for CASSLRQGGEKLFF.